These 15 T cell receptor beta chains originate from one sample sequenced in a study of metastatic and nonmetastatic thyroid tumors. No patient had received any treatment before thyroid surgery. TCRdb re-processed the PCR reads through MiXCR. This sample has about 62,000 clones, with 4% to 5% found just once. The sequencing input was blood. These receptors originate from a female donor with papillary thyroid cancer or a benign thyroid nodule (not recorded which). Some clones in this sample may be carry-over from other donors' samples.

This clone was counted a few times. The gene calls are TRBV9 and TRBJ2-7; possible D gene TRBD1, 6 bases. The CDR3 is 14 residues long. The ends were cut back, 4 bases at V and 6 bases at J, with 17 bases in the middle. Germline V lookup: CDR1 SGDLS, CDR2 YYNGEE. The CDR3 loop is CASSLTQGFGEQYF. The CDR3 DNA reads TGTGCCAGCAGCTTAACCCAGGGGTTCGGCGAGCAGTACTTC.

This clone was detected ten times or more. The V call is TRBV27, the J call TRBJ2-7; 8 bases align to TRBD1. Germline CDR1 reads MNHEY; CDR2 reads SMNVEV (reference sequence). V lost 8 bases and J lost 0; bases outside the gene matches: 9. The CDR3 length is 15 residues. CDR3 sequence (DNA): TGTGCCAGCGGAGCGACAGGGGCGATCTCCTACGAGCAGTACTTC. As protein: CASGATGAISYEQYF.

This clone was seen at least ten times. The genes are TRBV20-1 and TRBJ2-7; 7 positions match TRBD1. The germline V gene encodes CDR1 DFQATT and CDR2 SNEGSKA (reference sequence). With V trimmed by 0 bases and J by 3 bases, 8 bases remained unmatched. The CDR3 loop spans 15 amino acids. For the CDR3, the DNA is TGCAGTGCTAGAGAGCCCCAGACAGGGCTCTACGAGCAGTACTTC. This sequence encodes CSAREPQTGLYEQYF.

On this clone itself: Its ends do not fully match the called genes, so a read error is possible. This chain connects TRBV19 to TRBJ2-1; D is possibly TRBD2 (7 bases). From germline, CDR1 is LNHDA and CDR2 SQIVND (reference sequence). This CDR3 region has 16 residues. CDR3 sequence reads: CASKGGGLVGVGEQFF. The CDR3 nucleotides read TGTGCTAGTAAGGGAGGGGGGTTGGTGGGAGTCGGTGAGCAGTTCTTC. The whole variable domain, filled in from reference TRBV19 and TRBJ2-1, reads DGGITQSPKYLFRKEGQNVTLSCEQNLNHDAMYWYRQDPGQGLRLIYYSQIVNDFQKGDIAEGYSVSREKKESFPLTVTSAQKNPTAFYLCASKGGGLVGVGEQFFGPGTRLTVL.

In regard to this clone: A much larger clone lies a single base off, so this may be a read error. V usage is TRBV11-1 and J usage is TRBJ2-5; D possibly corresponds to TRBD2 (5 bases). V lost 7 bases to trimming and J lost 5 bases, with 20 bases between them. CDR1 is SGHAT, CDR2 FQDESV, per germline (reference sequence). The CDR3 has 15 residues. The CDR3 sequence is CASISGKPLVETQYF. The CDR3 bases are TGTGCCAGCATCTCGGGGAAGCCTTTGGTGGAGACCCAGTACTTC.

The chain links TRBV7-3 to TRBJ2-3; D gene ambiguous. V was cut by 5 bases and J by 2 bases, with 11 bases left in between. The CDR3 consists of 14 residues. Germline V lookup: CDR1 SGHTA, CDR2 FQGTGA. The chain's CDR3 is CASSMDGYTDTQYF. CDR3 DNA sequence: TGTGCCAGCAGCATGGACGGATACACAGATACGCAGTATTTT.

With regard to this clone: One end of the junction fails to match germline, which may point to a read error. The V and J genes are TRBV5-1 and TRBJ2-2, with TRBD2 matching over 10 bases. Germline CDR1 is SGHRS and CDR2 is YFSETQ. This CDR3 has 15 residues. This CDR3 reads CACSLEGLATGQLFF. CDR3 nucleotides: TGCGCCTGCAGCTTGGAGGGACTAGCGACCGGGCAGCTGTTTTTT.

This clone has more than one count but fewer than ten. It may be a read error: a sequence one base away is much more abundant. This specimen includes other DNA sequences encoding the same CDR3. The rearrangement links TRBV7-2 to TRBJ1-1, with a possible D match to TRBD1 (6 bases). This CDR3 has 13 residues. In germline, CDR1 is SGHTA, CDR2 FQGNSA. The V end lost 6 bases, the J end lost 10 bases, and 18 bases lay between the germline ends. The CDR3 nucleotides read TGTGCCAGCAGTCCCGGGGGGCAGGGAAGAGCTTTCTTT. Translating it yields CASSPGGQGRAFF.

The V gene is TRBV12-3 or TRBV12-4, the J gene TRBJ2-7; unclear D gene. The CDR3 has 13 residues. V lost 3 bases and J 7 bases, leaving 13 bases between the germline ends. CDR3 sequence: CASSLSSTLEQYF. The CDR3 region has the DNA TGTGCCAGCAGTTTGAGCTCTACGCTGGAGCAGTACTTC.

Concerning this clone itself: Different DNA sequences within this sample yield the same CDR3. The chain is built from TRBV20-1 and TRBJ2-1; TRBD2 is a possible D gene (5 bases). The germline V gene has CDR1 DFQATT and CDR2 SNEGSKA (reference sequence). V lost 4 bases and J 10 bases, leaving 14 bases between the germline ends. CDR3 length: 12 residues. The CDR3 here is CSATPRVAEQFF. In DNA, the CDR3 is TGCAGTGCTACACCGAGAGTAGCGGAGCAGTTCTTC.

This clone was detected many times. Other nucleotide sequences from this sample produce the same CDR3. The chain links TRBV28 to TRBJ2-7, with 11 bases matching TRBD2. The CDR3 covers 18 residues. V shed 4 bases and J 4 bases; nucleotides not matched to a gene: 15. Per germline, CDR1 MDHEN and CDR2 SYDVKM. CDR3 in DNA: TGTGCCAGCAGTTCCCTTTTAACAACTAGCGGGAGACCATACGAGCAGTACTTC. It codes for CASSSLLTTSGRPYEQYF.

A note on this clone: A much larger clone sits a single nucleotide away, making a read error possible. The J gene is TRBJ2-1, the V gene TRBV14; D is ambiguous. V was clipped by 6 bases and J by 7 bases, with 13 bases between them. This CDR3 has 13 residues. Germline-derived CDR1 and CDR2 are SGHDN and FVKESK. The CDR3 here is CASRSWNGNEQFF. The CDR3 nucleotides are TGTGCCAGCAGGTCATGGAACGGAAATGAGCAGTTCTTC.

The genes are TRBV27 and TRBJ1-1; D ambiguous. V lost 7 bases to trimming and J lost 8 bases, with 23 bases between them. Germline loops: CDR1 MNHEY, CDR2 SMNVEV (reference sequence). This CDR3 contains 15 residues. The CDR3 bases are TGTGCCAGCACTAAGCGGGGTACGGTCTTTCACGAAGCTTTCTTT. Protein sequence: CASTKRGTVFHEAFF.

Points on this clone: Sequence at one end of the junction differs from germline and may be a read error. The chain employs TRBV30 and TRBJ2-1, with D possibly TRBD2 on 6 matching bases. CDR1 GTSNPN and CDR2 SVGIG come from the germline V gene (reference sequence). The CDR3 covers 14 residues. The CDR3 region is CAWSPILGGDEQLF. The CDR3 DNA sequence: TGTGCCTGGAGTCCCATCCTAGGAGGGGATGAGCAGCTCTTC.

This clone was counted many times. The chain combines TRBV29-1 with TRBJ1-1; D might be TRBD1 (6 bases). V shed 6 bases and J shed 0 bases, with 17 bases lying between them. In germline, CDR1 is SQVTM, CDR2 ANQGSEA. CDR3 length equals 15 residues. CDR3 nucleotide sequence: TGCAGCGTGTGGGGGGGCAGGCAGATGAACACTGAAGCTTTCTTT. Residues: CSVWGGRQMNTEAFF.